These T cell receptor beta chains were read from a single sample in a study of response to subunit inactivated influenza vaccine. TCRdb reprocessed the RT-PCR reads with MiXCR, giving one entry per CDR3 protein. The sample lists around 520,000 distinct CDR3 sequences; about 10% were seen once. This specimen consisted of PBMCs from blood, obtained on the day of vaccination. The receptor set was obtained from a man aged 50 to 59 who received an inactivated influenza vaccine. CDR3s include the opening cysteine and the closing phenylalanine or tryptophan. The D gene is left open where the match is weak. Clone size appears in some rows only: once, few, many, or a class for an expanded clone.

14,few,TRBJ1-1,-,TRBV5-1,TGCGCCAGCAGCTTGAACCCGGACATGTCTGAAGCTTTCTTT,CASSLNPDMSEAFF
11,few,TRBJ2-1,-,TRBV2,TGTGCCATCTCGAAGGTGAATGAGCAGTTCTTC,CAISKVNEQFF
14,-,TRBJ2-7,-,TRBV15,TGTGCCACCAGCAGAGAAGGGGGGACCTACGAGCAGTACTTC,CATSREGGTYEQYF
14,few,TRBJ1-1,-,TRBV6-5,TGTGCCAGCAGTTACCCGGGCAGCAGCACTGAAGCTTTCTTT,CASSYPGSSTEAFF
15,-,TRBJ2-4,-,TRBV28,TGTGCCAGCAGCCGACAGGCGCTAGCCAAAAACATTCAGTACTTC,CASSRQALAKNIQYF
15,few,TRBJ2-2,-,TRBV4-3,TGCGCCAGCAGCATAGAGACAGGAGGCACCGGGGAGCTGTTTTTT,CASSIETGGTGELFF
16,-,TRBJ2-1,-,TRBV5-1,TGCGCCAGCAGCTTGGTGGGGAACACCCCCTACAATGAGCAGTTCTTC,CASSLVGNTPYNEQFF
14,many,TRBJ2-7,-,TRBV5-6,TGTGCCAGCAGCTATGGGGGGGCGCGGTACGAGCAGTACTTC,CASSYGGARYEQYF
15,few,TRBJ2-1,-,TRBV5-1,TGCGCCAGCAGCAAAGCCCTAAGCTCCTACAATGAGCAGTTCTTC,CASSKALSSYNEQFF
14,-,TRBJ2-1,-,TRBV4-3,TGCGCCAGCAGCCAAGTTGGTGCGGGAATTGAGCAGTTCTTC,CASSQVGAGIEQFF
13,many,TRBJ1-6,-,TRBV12-3/TRBV12-4,TGTGCCAGCAGTTTAGGGCTGGATTCACCCCTCCACTTT,CASSLGLDSPLHF
16,many,TRBJ2-1,-,TRBV12-3/TRBV12-4,TGTGCCAGCAGTTATCGGGACGCCTCTGACTACAATGAGCAGTTCTTC,CASSYRDASDYNEQFF
16,few,TRBJ2-1,TRBD2,TRBV6-2/TRBV6-3,TGTGCCAGCAGAAAACAGAGCGGGAGCGTGTACAATGAGCAGTTCTTC,CASRKQSGSVYNEQFF
15,-,TRBJ2-2,-,TRBV5-1,TGCGCCAGCAGCTTGGATGGAGTTAAGGGCGGGGAGCTGTTTTTT,CASSLDGVKGGELFF
19,-,TRBJ2-1,TRBD2,TRBV12-3/TRBV12-4,TGTGCCAGCAGTGCGGGCCCCGCCGGACTAGCGGGAGGCTACAATGAGCAGTTCTTC,CASSAGPAGLAGGYNEQFF
13,few,TRBJ2-1,-,TRBV20-1,TGCAGTGCTAGAGAAGACCATTCCAATGAGCAGTTCTTC,CSAREDHSNEQFF
17,-,TRBJ2-6,TRBD1,TRBV19,TGTGCCAGTAGTATCGCACAGGGGGGCTCTGGGGCCAACGTCCTGACTTTC,CASSIAQGGSGANVLTF
16,-,TRBJ2-2,-,TRBV27,TGTGCCAGCAGTTTACGCTACAGGCTGAACACCGGGGAGCTGTTTTTT,CASSLRYRLNTGELFF
15,few,TRBJ2-7,-,TRBV9,TGTGCCAGCAGCCCCGAGGGGAGGCCGGACGACGAGCAGTACTTC,CASSPEGRPDDEQYF
14,-,TRBJ1-5,-,TRBV29-1,TGCAGCGTTGCTCCTACGGATAGCAATCAGCCCCAGCATTTT,CSVAPTDSNQPQHF
13,many,TRBJ2-7,TRBD2,TRBV20-1,TGCAGTGCTCCAGCGGGGGTAACCTACGAGCAGTACTTC,CSAPAGVTYEQYF
11,many,TRBJ2-3,-,TRBV12-3/TRBV12-4,TGTGCCAGCAGTAGTGGGGTTACGCAGTATTTT,CASSSGVTQYF
15,many,TRBJ2-3,-,TRBV4-3,TGCGCCAGCAGCCAGGCCTTTTACGACGACGATACGCAGTATTTT,CASSQAFYDDDTQYF
17,few,TRBJ2-2,-,TRBV5-1,TGCGCCAGCAGCTTGGATATAGCTACTATTAACACCGGGGAGCTGTTTTTT,CASSLDIATINTGELFF
16,-,TRBJ2-7,-,TRBV5-6,TGTGCCAGCAGCTTATACGCAGGAGTTAGCTCCTACGAGCAGTACTTC,CASSLYAGVSSYEQYF
15,-,TRBJ2-2,-,TRBV3-1,TGTGCCAGCAGCTCCCGGGACCGAGCGGCCGGGGAGCTGTTTTTT,CASSSRDRAAGELFF
14,-,TRBJ1-1,-,TRBV7-2,TGTGCCAGCAGCCTGGGACCCACGAACACTGAAGCTTTCTTT,CASSLGPTNTEAFF
16,-,TRBJ2-7,TRBD2,TRBV7-2,TGTGCCAGCAGCCTACGCGCCGGGACTATTGTGTACGAGCAGTACTTC,CASSLRAGTIVYEQYF
12,few,TRBJ2-3,-,TRBV6-2/TRBV6-3,TGTGCCAGCAGTCGATATGGGGATACGCAGTATTTT,CASSRYGDTQYF
15,many,TRBJ2-1,TRBD2,TRBV24-1,TGTGCCACCAGCCGGCTAGCGGGAGGATACAATGAGCAGTTCTTC,CATSRLAGGYNEQFF